This TCR beta chain was observed in a study of CD8 T cells in Susac syndrome. Study-level background: Susac syndrome patients were untreated, on corticosteroids with some adding intravenous immunoglobulin, or on intravenous immunoglobulin only.

Random hexamers were used to reverse transcribe the RNA input (0.5 to 1 ug). TCRdb ran MiXCR on the immunoSEQ multiplex PCR reads and lists one entry per CDR3 protein. The profile shows tens of thousands of distinct CDR3 sequences, just under 95% of them singletons. This CDR3 is built from 16 residues. Trimming took off 6 bases at V and 0 bases at J, with 14 bases between the two ends. Germline CDR1 reads MNHNY; CDR2 reads SVGAGI (reference sequence). Negative isolation yielded CD8+ and CD4+ T cells; FACS enriched TEMRA cells. The TCR was taken from a human donor with Susac syndrome. The gene calls are TRBV6-6 and TRBJ1-4, with D possibly matching TRBD1 (5 bases). What was sequenced was CD8+ T cells from PBMCs. The CDR3 nucleotides are TGTGCCAGCAGGGGGACCGCTGCAACAACTAATGAAAAACTGTTTTTT. It encodes CASRGTAATTNEKLFF.